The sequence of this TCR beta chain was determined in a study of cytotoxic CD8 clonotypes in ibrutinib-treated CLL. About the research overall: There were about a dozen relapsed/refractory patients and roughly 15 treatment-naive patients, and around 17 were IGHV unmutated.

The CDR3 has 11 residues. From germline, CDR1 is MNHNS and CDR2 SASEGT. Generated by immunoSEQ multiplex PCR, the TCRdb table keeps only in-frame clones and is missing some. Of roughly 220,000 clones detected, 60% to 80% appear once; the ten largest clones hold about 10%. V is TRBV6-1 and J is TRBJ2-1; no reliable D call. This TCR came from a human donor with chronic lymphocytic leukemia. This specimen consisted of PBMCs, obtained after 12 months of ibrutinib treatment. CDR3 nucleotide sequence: TGTGCGGCTGCCAGCTACAATGAGCAGTTCTTC. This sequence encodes CAAASYNEQFF.